This TCR beta chain comes out of a study of T cells after yellow fever vaccination. Per germline, CDR1 KGHSH and CDR2 LQKENI. The ends were cut back, 2 bases at V and 1 base at J, with 5 bases in the middle. The CDR3 has 14 amino acids. Study observations and caveats: The study noted that FACS-sorted repertoires could contain abundant clonotypes contaminating from the bulk population. When the response was secondary, it was weaker but reached its peak faster, day 5 versus 15. The CD4 and CD8 compartments had a small share of their clonotypes in common.

A note on this clonotype: The antigen is undetermined.

TCRdb passed the 5' RACE reads through MiXCR, listing each CDR3 protein once. The top ten hold 14% to 15% of the sample, which has 500,000 to 650,000 distinct CDR3 sequences, about 12% seen once. Sequencing was performed on PBMCs, taken on the day of the yellow fever booster vaccination. This receptor was obtained from a young man who received the YFV17D yellow fever vaccine. This sequence joins TRBV18 and TRBJ1-4; no firm D call. The CDR3 DNA reads TGTGCCAGCTCACCATCAGGAACTAATGAAAAACTGTTTTTT. Residues: CASSPSGTNEKLFF.